The T cell receptor (beta chain) under discussion was sequenced for a study of human T cells and chemical hapten exposure. Study-wide background: The use of 2% DPC on around 2 cm by around 2 cm of upper inner arm skin constituted sensitization. General study points: Once DPC sensitization occurred, TCRs above 1 in 1000 frequency showed no change.

Time point indicated: pre-sensitization, week 0. The sample's treatment: therapeutic diphenylcyclopropenone sensitization with weekly scalp DPC. This clonotype was found many times. Its matching antigen is unknown. TCRdb processed the RACE reads anew with MiXCR; each CDR3 protein has one entry. Counted here are around 56,000 distinct CDR3 sequences, 8% to 10% occurring once; the ten biggest clones make up about 8.9%. The sequence was collected from a man aged 35-49 years with alopecia areata. Some clones in this sample may be carry-over from other donors' samples. The specimen was whole blood, collected in connection with sensitization to the hapten diphenylcyclopropenone (DPC).

CDR3 sequence reads: CASSVDGRSGENIQYF. Here the CDR3 DNA reads TGTGCCAGCAGCGTAGATGGCCGATCGGGGGAAAACATTCAGTACTTC. V usage is TRBV9 and J usage is TRBJ2-4; a possible D gene is TRBD2 (6 bases). This CDR3 region has 16 residues. V lost 0 bases and J lost 5, with 15 bases in between. Germline CDR1 is SGDLS and CDR2 is YYNGEE.